This TCR beta chain is from a study of molecular identifiers for immune sequencing clone quantification. Many counts were recorded for this clonotype. Each CDR3 protein gets one entry after TCRdb re-called the PCR reads with MiXCR. The sample records 90,000 or so distinct CDR3 sequences, 21% being singletons. There are 15 residues in the CDR3. V lost 6 bases, J lost 8 bases, and 14 bases stayed unmatched. Germline CDR1 is SQVTM and CDR2 is ANQGSEA. The sequenced sample was naive CD8+ T cells from blood, with Jurkat cell RNA spiked in. The subset was: FACS-sorted CD8+CD4-CCR7+CD45RA+ naive T cells. The genes are TRBV29-1 and TRBJ2-1; 9 positions match TRBD2. The sequence was obtained from a human donor in good health. Some libraries in this study had Jurkat cell RNA spiked in. The CDR3 region is CSVPRLAGTLHEQFF. CDR3 in DNA: TGCAGCGTGCCCAGGCTAGCGGGGACTTTGCATGAGCAGTTCTTC.